Each of the 13 T cell receptor beta chains below was sequenced from the same sample in a study of T cell repertoires in cytomegalovirus infection. Using its own MiXCR run on the reads, TCRdb lists one record per CDR3 protein. The repertoire has fewer than 300,000 distinct CDR3 sequences, around 25% of them found once; the top ten carry approximately 15%. The sequenced sample was PBMCs. These receptors came from a human donor in good health (CMV status not recorded). Some clones in this sample may be carry-over from other donors' samples.

This clonotype was observed a few times. The chain couples TRBV11-2 to TRBJ2-1; 14 bases line up with TRBD2. The CDR3 sequence is 17 residues long. Looked up from germline, CDR1 is SGHAT and CDR2 is FQNNGV. The V and J ends lost 1 base and 8 bases, in that order; junction bases with no gene match: 7. In DNA form, the CDR3 reads TGTGCCAGCAGCTTAGTTGGGACTAGCGGGAGTAGTTATGAGCAGTTCTTC. Residues: CASSLVGTSGSSYEQFF.

This clonotype was found a few times. The rearrangement links TRBV14 to TRBJ2-1; 7 nucleotides line up with TRBD2. The CDR3 totals 15 residues. With 3 bases clipped from V and 10 bases from J, the junction kept 12 bases outside the gene matches. The germline V gene has CDR1 SGHDN and CDR2 FVKESK. The CDR3 DNA follows: TGTGCCAGCAGCCAGACGGGGGACTACCTTCGGGAGCAGTTCTTC. It specifies CASSQTGDYLREQFF.

This clonotype was observed many times. The V and J genes are TRBV7-2 and TRBJ2-3, with D possibly being TRBD2 (5 bases). V dropped 5 bases and J dropped 0 bases, with 15 bases sitting between them. Germline CDR1 is SGHTA and CDR2 is FQGNSA. CDR3 length: 16 amino acids. The CDR3 nucleotides read TGTGCCAGCAGCCCCTTGGCGGGTTCTAGCACAGATACGCAGTATTTT. As protein: CASSPLAGSSTDTQYF. Variable domain in full (rest from reference TRBV7-2 and TRBJ2-3): GAGVSQSPSNKVTEKGKDVELRCDPISGHTALYWYRQSLGQGLEFLIYFQGNSAPDKSGLPSDRFSAERTGGSVSTLTIQRTQQEDSAVYLCASSPLAGSSTDTQYFGPGTRLTVL.

This sequence joins TRBV5-6 and TRBJ1-4; TRBD1 matches 7 bases. CDR3 length: 15 amino acids. Germline trimming cut 3 bases from V and 2 bases from J; bases unmatched to any gene: 4. In germline, CDR1 is SGHDT, CDR2 YYEEEE. The CDR3 loop is CASSYTGETNEKLFF. In DNA, the CDR3 is TGTGCCAGCAGCTATACAGGGGAGACTAATGAAAAACTGTTTTTT.

The chain links TRBV12-3 or TRBV12-4 to TRBJ1-2; D might be TRBD1 (5 bases). The CDR3 is 14 residues long. The V end lost 5 bases, the J end lost 0 bases, and 10 bases lay between the germline ends. The DNA of the CDR3 is TGTGCCAGCAGTCCGGGACTATCTAACTATGGCTACACCTTC. It is translated as CASSPGLSNYGYTF.

This clonotype was seen more than once but under ten times. The rearrangement links TRBV28 to TRBJ1-2; 9 bases agree with TRBD1. This CDR3 has 15 residues. Germline V gene lookup returns CDR1 MDHEN and CDR2 SYDVKM. V gave up 4 bases and J gave up 8 bases; unmatched junction bases: 11. The CDR3 DNA is TGTGCCAGCAGTTCTCCGGGACAGGGCTTCGGAGGCTACACCTTC. It translates to CASSSPGQGFGGYTF.

About this clonotype: It may be a read error: a sequence one base away is much more abundant. The gene calls are TRBV11-2 and TRBJ2-7; 7 bases match TRBD1. The V segment lost 2 bases and the J segment 2 bases; nucleotides outside the gene matches: 3. Germline assignment: CDR1 SGHAT and CDR2 FQNNGV. The CDR3 is made up of 14 amino acids. The CDR3 protein is CASSLWGQPYEQYF. For the CDR3, the DNA is TGTGCCAGCAGCTTATGGGGACAGCCCTACGAGCAGTACTTC.

V gene TRBV7-2 combines with J gene TRBJ2-3; the D gene is possibly TRBD2 (5 bases). The CDR3 sequence is 15 residues long. In germline, CDR1 is SGHTA, CDR2 FQGNSA. Trimming stripped 1 base from V and 1 base from J, with 9 bases between. The CDR3 DNA follows: TGTGCCAGCAGCTTAGTTCAAGCGGGCACAGATACGCAGTATTTT. Encoded protein: CASSLVQAGTDTQYF.

The J gene is TRBJ2-5, the V gene TRBV11-2; 13 bases are shared with TRBD2. The CDR3 consists of 18 residues. V dropped 4 bases and J dropped 0; count of bases not matched to a gene: 8. Germline CDR1 reads SGHAT; CDR2 reads FQNNGV. Here the CDR3 DNA reads TGTGCCAGCAGCTCCTGGACTAGCGGGGGATCTAACCAAGAGACCCAGTACTTC. Amino acid sequence: CASSSWTSGGSNQETQYF.

This clonotype was observed many times. This chain joins TRBV7-2 and TRBJ2-7, with TRBD2 matching over 15 bases. V shed 5 bases, J shed 7 bases, and the junction held 6 bases outside the gene matches. The CDR3 consists of 15 residues. Germline V gene sequence: CDR1 SGHTA, CDR2 FQGNSA. The CDR3 is CASSPGLAGGGEQYF. The CDR3 DNA reads TGTGCCAGCAGCCCGGGACTAGCGGGAGGTGGGGAGCAGTACTTC.

The rearrangement uses TRBV11-1 and TRBJ2-2; 12 bases are shared with TRBD2. V dropped 5 bases and J dropped 6; count of bases not matched to a gene: 10. CDR1 is SGHAT, CDR2 FQDESV, per germline (reference sequence). The CDR3 extends over 17 amino acids. The CDR3 nucleotides read TGTGCCAGCAGCGAATGGACTAGCGGGGTTCATTCCGGGGAGCTGTTTTTT. Amino acid sequence: CASSEWTSGVHSGELFF.

This clonotype was observed at least ten times. The chain recombines TRBV11-2 with TRBJ2-7; the D gene is possibly TRBD2 (6 bases). This CDR3 region has 14 residues. Trimming took off 1 base at V and 2 bases at J, with 9 bases between the two ends. The germline V gene has CDR1 SGHAT and CDR2 FQNNGV. The chain's CDR3 is CASSLARGPYEQYF. The CDR3 nucleotides are TGTGCCAGCAGCTTAGCGCGGGGTCCCTACGAGCAGTACTTC.

The chain joins TRBV9 to TRBJ2-1; 8 bases match TRBD2. This CDR3 region has 15 residues. After removal of 2 bases from V and 4 bases from J, the junction contained 5 bases not matched to a gene. Germline lookup yields CDR1 SGDLS and CDR2 YYNGEE. The CDR3 nucleotides are TGTGCCAGCAGCGTTGACGGGAGGGATTACAATGAGCAGTTCTTC. The encoded protein is CASSVDGRDYNEQFF. Full variable domain (outside the CDR3, taken from reference TRBV9 and TRBJ2-1): DSGVTQTPKHLITATGQRVTLRCSPRSGDLSVYWYQQSLDQGLQFLIQYYNGEERAKGNILERFSAQQFPDLHSELNLSSLELGDSALYFCASSVDGRDYNEQFFGPGTRLTVL.